This TCR beta chain is drawn from a study of T-cell reconstitution after alpha-beta-depleted transplantation in children. Unique molecular identifiers were used in preparing the TCRbeta library. Using its own MiXCR run on the PCR reads, TCRdb lists one record per CDR3 protein. The repertoire holds roughly 500,000 distinct CDR3 sequences, with 32% as singletons. V dropped 6 bases and J dropped 2; count of bases not matched to a gene: 17. This CDR3 contains 20 residues. This sequence originates from a human donor who donated a stem cell graft to a child with aplastic anemia. The source material was PBMCs from the stem cell graft donor, sampled from the stem cell graft. The chain uses TRBV12-3 or TRBV12-4 and TRBJ2-2; 11 bases agree with TRBD2. The CDR3 region is CASSPMAGLAGGGNTGELFF. For the CDR3, the DNA is TGTGCCAGCAGCCCCATGGCGGGGCTAGCGGGAGGCGGAAACACCGGGGAGCTGTTTTTT.